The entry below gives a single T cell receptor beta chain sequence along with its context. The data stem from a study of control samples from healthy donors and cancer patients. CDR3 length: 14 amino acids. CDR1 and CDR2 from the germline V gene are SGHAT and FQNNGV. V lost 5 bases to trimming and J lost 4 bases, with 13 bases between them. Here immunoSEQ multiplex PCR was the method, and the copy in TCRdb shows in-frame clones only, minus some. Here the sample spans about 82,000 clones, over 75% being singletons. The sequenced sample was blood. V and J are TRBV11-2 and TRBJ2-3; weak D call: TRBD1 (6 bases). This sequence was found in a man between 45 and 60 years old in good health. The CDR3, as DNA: TGTGCCAGCAGCCTCGGAGCAGGGGCAGATACGCAGTATTTT. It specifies CASSLGAGADTQYF.